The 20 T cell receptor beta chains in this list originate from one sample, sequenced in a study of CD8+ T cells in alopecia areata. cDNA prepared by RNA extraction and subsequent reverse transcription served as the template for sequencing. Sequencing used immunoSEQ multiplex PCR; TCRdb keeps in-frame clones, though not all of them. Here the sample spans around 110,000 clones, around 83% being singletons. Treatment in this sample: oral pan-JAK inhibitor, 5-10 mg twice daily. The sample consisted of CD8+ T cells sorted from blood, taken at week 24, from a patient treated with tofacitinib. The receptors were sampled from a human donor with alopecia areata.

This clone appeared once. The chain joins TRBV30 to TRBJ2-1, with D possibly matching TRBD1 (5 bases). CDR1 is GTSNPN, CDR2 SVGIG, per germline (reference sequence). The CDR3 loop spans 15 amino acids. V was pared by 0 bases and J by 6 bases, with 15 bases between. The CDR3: CAWSVGDGEINEQFF. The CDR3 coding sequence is TGTGCCTGGAGTGTAGGGGATGGAGAAATCAATGAGCAGTTCTTC.

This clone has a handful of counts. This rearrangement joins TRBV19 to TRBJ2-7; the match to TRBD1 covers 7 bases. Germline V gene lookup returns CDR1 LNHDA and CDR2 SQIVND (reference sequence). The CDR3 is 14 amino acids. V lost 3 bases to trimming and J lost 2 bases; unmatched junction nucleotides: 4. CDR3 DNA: TGTGCCAGTAGTATTGAGGGACAGACCTACGAGCAGTACTTC. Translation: CASSIEGQTYEQYF.

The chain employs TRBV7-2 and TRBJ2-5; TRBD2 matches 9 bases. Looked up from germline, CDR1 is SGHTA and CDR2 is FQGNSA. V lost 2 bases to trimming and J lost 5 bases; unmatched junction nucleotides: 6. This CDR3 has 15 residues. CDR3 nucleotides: TGTGCCAGCAGCTTAAGGCTAGCGGGGTCGGAGACCCAGTACTTC. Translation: CASSLRLAGSETQYF.

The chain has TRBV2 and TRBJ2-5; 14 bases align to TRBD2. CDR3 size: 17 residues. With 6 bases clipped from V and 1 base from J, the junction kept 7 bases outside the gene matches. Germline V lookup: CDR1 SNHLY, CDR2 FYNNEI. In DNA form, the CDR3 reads TGTGCCAGCAGCGTGGAGACTAGCGGGGGGGGCCAAGAGACCCAGTACTTC. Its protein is CASSVETSGGGQETQYF. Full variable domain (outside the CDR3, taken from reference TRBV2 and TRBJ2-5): EPEVTQTPSHQVTQMGQEVILRCVPISNHLYFYWYRQILGQKVEFLVSFYNNEISEKSEIFDDQFSVERPDGSNFTLKIRSTKLEDSAMYFCASSVETSGGGQETQYFGPGTRLLVL.

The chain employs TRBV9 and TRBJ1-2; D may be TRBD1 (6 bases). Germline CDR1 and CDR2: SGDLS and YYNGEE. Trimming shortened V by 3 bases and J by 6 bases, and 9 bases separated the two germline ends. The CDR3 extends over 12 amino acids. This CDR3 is CASSDRQDGYTF. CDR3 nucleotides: TGTGCCAGCAGCGACCGACAGGATGGCTACACCTTC. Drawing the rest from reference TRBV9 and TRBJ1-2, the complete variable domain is DSGVTQTPKHLITATGQRVTLRCSPRSGDLSVYWYQQSLDQGLQFLIQYYNGEERAKGNILERFSAQQFPDLHSELNLSSLELGDSALYFCASSDRQDGYTFGSGTRLTVV.

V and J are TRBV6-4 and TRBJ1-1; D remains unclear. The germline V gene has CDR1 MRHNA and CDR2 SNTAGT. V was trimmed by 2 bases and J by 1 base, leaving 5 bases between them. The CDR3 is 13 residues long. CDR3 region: CASSDGENTEAFF. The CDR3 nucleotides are TGTGCCAGCAGTGACGGGGAGAACACTGAAGCTTTCTTT.

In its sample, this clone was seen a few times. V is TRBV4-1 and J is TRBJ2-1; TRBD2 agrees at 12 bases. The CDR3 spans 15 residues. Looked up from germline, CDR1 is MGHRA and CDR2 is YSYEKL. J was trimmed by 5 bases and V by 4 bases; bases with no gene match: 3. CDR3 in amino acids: CASSRRTSGDNEQFF. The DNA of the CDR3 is TGCGCCAGCAGCCGGCGGACTAGCGGGGACAATGAGCAGTTCTTC.

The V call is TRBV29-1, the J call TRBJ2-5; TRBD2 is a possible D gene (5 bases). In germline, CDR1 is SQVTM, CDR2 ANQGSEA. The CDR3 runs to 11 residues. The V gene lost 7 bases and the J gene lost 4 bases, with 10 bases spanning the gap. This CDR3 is CSGKLGETQYF. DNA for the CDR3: TGCAGCGGTAAACTAGGAGAGACCCAGTACTTC.

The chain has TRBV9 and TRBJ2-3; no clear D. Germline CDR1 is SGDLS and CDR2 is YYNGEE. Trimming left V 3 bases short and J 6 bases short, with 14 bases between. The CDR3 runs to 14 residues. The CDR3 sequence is CASSAERTWDTQYF. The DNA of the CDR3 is TGTGCCAGCAGCGCCGAGAGAACGTGGGATACGCAGTATTTT.

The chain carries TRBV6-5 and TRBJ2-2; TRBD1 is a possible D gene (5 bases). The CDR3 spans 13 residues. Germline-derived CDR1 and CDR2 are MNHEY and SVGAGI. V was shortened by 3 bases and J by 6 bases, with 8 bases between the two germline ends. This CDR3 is CASSYTRAGELFF. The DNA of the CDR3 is TGTGCCAGCAGTTATACCAGGGCCGGGGAGCTGTTTTTT.

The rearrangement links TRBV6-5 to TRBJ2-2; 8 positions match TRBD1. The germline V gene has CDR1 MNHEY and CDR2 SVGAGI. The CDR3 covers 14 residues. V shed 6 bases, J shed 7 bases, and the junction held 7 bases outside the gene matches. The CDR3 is CASRENRGNGELFF. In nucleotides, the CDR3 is TGTGCCAGCAGGGAAAACAGGGGGAACGGGGAGCTGTTTTTT.

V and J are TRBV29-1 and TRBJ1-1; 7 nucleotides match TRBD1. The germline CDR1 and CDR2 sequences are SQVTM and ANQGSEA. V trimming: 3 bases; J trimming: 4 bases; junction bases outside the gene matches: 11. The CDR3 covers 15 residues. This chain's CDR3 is CSVEGTVVGTTEAFF. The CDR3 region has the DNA TGCAGCGTTGAGGGGACAGTAGTCGGGACCACTGAAGCTTTCTTT.

CDR3 loop: CASSLESGRSGANVLTF. The CDR3 coding sequence is TGTGCCAGCAGTTTAGAATCGGGGCGTTCTGGGGCCAACGTCCTGACTTTC. J is TRBJ2-6 and V is TRBV27, with D tentatively TRBD1 or TRBD2 (5 bases each). V was cut by 2 bases and J by 1 base, with 12 bases left in between. Germline V lookup: CDR1 MNHEY, CDR2 SMNVEV (reference sequence). The CDR3 sequence is 17 residues long.

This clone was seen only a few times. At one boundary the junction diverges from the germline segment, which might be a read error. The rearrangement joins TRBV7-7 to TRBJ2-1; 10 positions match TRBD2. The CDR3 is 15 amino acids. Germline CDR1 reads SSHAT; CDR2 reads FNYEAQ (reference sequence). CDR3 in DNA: TGTGCTAGCAGCTTGGGCCTAGCGGGGGAGAATGAGCAGTTCTTC. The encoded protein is CASSLGLAGENEQFF.

CDR3 sequence reads: CASSPTSGGRLVNEQFF. In DNA, the CDR3 is TGTGCCAGCAGCCCGACTAGCGGGGGCCGTCTTGTCAATGAGCAGTTCTTC. The gene calls are TRBV5-4 and TRBJ2-1, with 12 bases matching TRBD2. Trimming at V came to 4 bases and at J to 6 bases, leaving 11 bases not matched to a gene. From germline, CDR1 is SGHNT and CDR2 YYREEE (reference sequence). The CDR3 contains 17 residues.

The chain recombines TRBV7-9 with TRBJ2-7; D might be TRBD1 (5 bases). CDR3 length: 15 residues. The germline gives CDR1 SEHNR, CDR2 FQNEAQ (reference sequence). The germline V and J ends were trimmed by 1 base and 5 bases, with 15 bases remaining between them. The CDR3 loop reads CASSLEGARAHEQYF. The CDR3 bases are TGTGCCAGCAGCTTAGAAGGGGCCAGGGCCCACGAGCAGTACTTC.

The DNA of the CDR3 is TGCGCCAGCAGCCAGGGGATCGACCCCTCCTACGAGCAGTACTTC. The encoded protein is CASSQGIDPSYEQYF. The chain has TRBV4-3 and TRBJ2-7; the D is unclear. CDR1 and CDR2 (germline): LGHNA, YSLEER. V was cut by 3 bases and J by 0 bases, with 12 bases left in between. This CDR3 contains 15 residues.

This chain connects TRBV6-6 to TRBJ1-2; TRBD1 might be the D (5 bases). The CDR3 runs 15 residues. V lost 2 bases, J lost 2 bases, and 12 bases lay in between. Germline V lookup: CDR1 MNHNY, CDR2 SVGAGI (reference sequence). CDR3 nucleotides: TGTGCCAGCAGTTACGGGGAACGGACAAACTATGGCTACACCTTC. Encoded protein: CASSYGERTNYGYTF.

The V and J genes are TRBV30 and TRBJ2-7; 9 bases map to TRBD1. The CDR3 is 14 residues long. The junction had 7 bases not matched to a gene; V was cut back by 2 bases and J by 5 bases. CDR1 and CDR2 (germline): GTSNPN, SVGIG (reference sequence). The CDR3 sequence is CAWSIGQGFHEQYF. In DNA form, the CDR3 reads TGTGCCTGGAGTATTGGACAGGGGTTCCACGAGCAGTACTTC.

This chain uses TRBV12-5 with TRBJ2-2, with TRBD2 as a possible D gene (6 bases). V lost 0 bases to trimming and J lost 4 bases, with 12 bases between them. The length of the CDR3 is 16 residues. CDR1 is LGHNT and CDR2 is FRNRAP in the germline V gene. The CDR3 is CASGLVLFGGTGELFF. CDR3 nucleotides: TGTGCTAGTGGTTTGGTACTATTCGGGGGCACCGGGGAGCTGTTTTTT.